The T cell receptor (beta chain) under discussion was sequenced for a study of monozygotic twins with inflammatory bowel disease. Study results and limitations: It was in IBD patients that TCRbeta diversity (inverse Simpson) was lower than in healthy co-twins. Healthy twins showed more clonotype sharing with others than IBD patients, especially patients with disease activity.

Germline assignment: CDR1 DFQATT and CDR2 SNEGSKA (reference sequence). CDR3 size: 14 residues. Each UMI harboured a 6-nucleotide sample barcode and was appended via template switching. TCRdb reprocessed the 5' RACE reads; each CDR3 protein has one entry and no DNA is given. This listing includes over 120,000 distinct CDR3 sequences. Concerning this clonotype itself: The antigen remains unidentified.

V and J are TRBV20-1 and TRBJ1-3; TCRdb's D call, TRBD1, is unchecked because there is no DNA. What was sequenced was blood. This clonotype was obtained from a human donor with ulcerative colitis or Crohn's disease, or a healthy co-twin of an affected twin (not recorded which). This chain's CDR3 is CSATTGLAGNTIYF.